This TCR beta chain was documented in a study of cytomegalovirus exposure and HLA in healthy donors. Study outcomes and limitations: Among TCR beta chains, those listed as cytomegalovirus-associated numbered about 160.

With regard to this clone: Its antigen is not identified.

The PCR made use of 60 Vbeta and 13 Jbeta primers. Some clones are missing from TCRdb's copy, which holds only in-frame ones; the method was immunoSEQ multiplex PCR. The sample carries some 200,000 clones, over 70% recorded once. As for the donors, each was a healthy bone marrow donor. Germline lookup yields CDR1 KGHSH and CDR2 LQKENI. The ends were cut back, 3 bases at V and 2 bases at J, with 19 bases in the middle. This CDR3 contains 17 residues. The sequence was collected from a man aged 45 to 65 in good health and CMV-seronegative. The sequenced material came from PBMCs. The rearrangement joins TRBV18 to TRBJ1-2, with D possibly TRBD1 on 5 matching bases. The CDR3 loop is CASSPARVGVGNYGYTF. The CDR3 DNA sequence: TGTGCCAGCTCACCCGCCAGGGTAGGGGTCGGGAACTATGGCTACACCTTC.